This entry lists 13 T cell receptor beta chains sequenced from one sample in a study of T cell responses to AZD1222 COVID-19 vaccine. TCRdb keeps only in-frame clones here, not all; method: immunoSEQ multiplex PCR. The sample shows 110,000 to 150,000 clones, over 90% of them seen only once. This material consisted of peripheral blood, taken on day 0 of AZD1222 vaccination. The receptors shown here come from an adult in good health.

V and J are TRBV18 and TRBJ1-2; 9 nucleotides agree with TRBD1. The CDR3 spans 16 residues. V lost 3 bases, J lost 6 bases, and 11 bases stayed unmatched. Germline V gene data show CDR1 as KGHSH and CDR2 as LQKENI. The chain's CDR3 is CASSPGTGMLRDGYTF. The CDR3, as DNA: TGTGCCAGCTCACCCGGGACAGGGATGCTGAGAGATGGCTACACCTTC.

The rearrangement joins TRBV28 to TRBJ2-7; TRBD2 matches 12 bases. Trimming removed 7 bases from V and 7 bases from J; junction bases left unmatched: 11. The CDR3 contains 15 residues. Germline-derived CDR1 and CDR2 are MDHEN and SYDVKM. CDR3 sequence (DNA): TGTGCCAGCACCCCTAGCGGGAGGGCGGCGAGGGAGCAGTACTTC. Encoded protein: CASTPSGRAAREQYF.

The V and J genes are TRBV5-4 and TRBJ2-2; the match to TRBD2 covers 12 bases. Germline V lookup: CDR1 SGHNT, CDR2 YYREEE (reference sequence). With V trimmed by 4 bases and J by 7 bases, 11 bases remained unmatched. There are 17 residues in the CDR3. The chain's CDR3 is CASSQPTSGSYVGELFF. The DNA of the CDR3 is TGTGCCAGCAGCCAACCGACTAGCGGGAGTTATGTCGGGGAGCTGTTTTTT.

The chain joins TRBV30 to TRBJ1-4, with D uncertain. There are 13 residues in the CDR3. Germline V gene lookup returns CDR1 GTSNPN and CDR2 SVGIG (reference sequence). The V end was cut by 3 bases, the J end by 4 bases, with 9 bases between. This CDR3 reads CAWSGQINEKLFF. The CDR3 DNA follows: TGTGCCTGGAGCGGGCAGATTAATGAAAAACTGTTTTTT. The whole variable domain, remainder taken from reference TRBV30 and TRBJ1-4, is SQTIHQWPATLVQPVGSPLSLECTVEGTSNPNLYWYRQAAGRGLQLLFYSVGIGQISSEVPQNLSASRPQDRQFILSSKKLLLSDSGFYLCAWSGQINEKLFFGSGTQLSVL.

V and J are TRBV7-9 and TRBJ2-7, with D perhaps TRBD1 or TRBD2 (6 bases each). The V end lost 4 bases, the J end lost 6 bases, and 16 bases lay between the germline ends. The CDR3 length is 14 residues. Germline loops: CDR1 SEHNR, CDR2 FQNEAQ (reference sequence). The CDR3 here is CASSSERGGGEQYF. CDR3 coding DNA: TGTGCCAGCAGCTCCGAGCGTGGAGGGGGCGAGCAGTACTTC.

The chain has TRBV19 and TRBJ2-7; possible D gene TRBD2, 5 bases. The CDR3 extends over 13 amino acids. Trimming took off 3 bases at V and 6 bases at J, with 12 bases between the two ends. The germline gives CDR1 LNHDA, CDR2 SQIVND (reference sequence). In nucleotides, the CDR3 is TGTGCCAGTAGTATGGTTCGTGCGGGCGAGCAGTACTTC. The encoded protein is CASSMVRAGEQYF.

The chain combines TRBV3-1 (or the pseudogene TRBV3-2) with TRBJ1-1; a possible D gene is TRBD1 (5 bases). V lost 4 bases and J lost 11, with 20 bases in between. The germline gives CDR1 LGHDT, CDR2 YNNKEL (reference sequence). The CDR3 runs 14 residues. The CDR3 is CASSPLAGRSGAFF. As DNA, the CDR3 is TGTGCCAGCAGCCCATTGGCAGGGAGAAGTGGCGCTTTCTTT.

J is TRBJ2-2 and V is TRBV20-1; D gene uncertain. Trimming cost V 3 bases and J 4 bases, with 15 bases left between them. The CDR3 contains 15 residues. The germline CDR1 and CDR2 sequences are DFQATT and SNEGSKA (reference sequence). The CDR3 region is CSASALQMGTGELFF. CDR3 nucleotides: TGCAGTGCTAGTGCCCTCCAGATGGGCACCGGGGAGCTGTTTTTT.

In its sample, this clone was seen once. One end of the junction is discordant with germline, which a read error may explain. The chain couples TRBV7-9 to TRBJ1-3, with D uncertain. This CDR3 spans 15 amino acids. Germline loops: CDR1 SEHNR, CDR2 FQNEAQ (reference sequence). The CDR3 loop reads CASSLAGLTGNTIYF. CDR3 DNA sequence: TGTGCCAGCAGTTTAGCGGGTCTTACTGGAAACACCATATATTTT. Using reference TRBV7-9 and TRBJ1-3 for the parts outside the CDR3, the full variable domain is DTGVSQNPRHKITKRGQNVTFRCDPISEHNRLYWYRQTLGQGPEFLTYFQNEAQLEKSRLLSDRFSAERPKGSFSTLEIQRTEQGDSAMYLCASSLAGLTGNTIYFGEGSWLTVV.

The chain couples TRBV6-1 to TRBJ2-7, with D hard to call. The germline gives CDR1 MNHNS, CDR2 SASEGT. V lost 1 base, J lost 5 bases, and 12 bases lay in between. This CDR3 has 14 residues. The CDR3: CASSEGSPGDEQYF. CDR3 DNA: TGTGCCAGCAGTGAAGGCAGTCCTGGGGACGAGCAGTACTTC.

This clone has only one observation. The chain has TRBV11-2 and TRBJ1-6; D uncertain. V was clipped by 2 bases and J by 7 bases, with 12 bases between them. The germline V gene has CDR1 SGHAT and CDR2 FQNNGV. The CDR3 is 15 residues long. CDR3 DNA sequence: TGTGCCAGCAGCTTACTTCGGGGAGGGAATTCACCCCTCCACTTT. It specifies CASSLLRGGNSPLHF. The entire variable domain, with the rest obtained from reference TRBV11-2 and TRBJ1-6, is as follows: EAGVAQSPRYKIIEKRQSVAFWCNPISGHATLYWYQQILGQGPKLLIQFQNNGVVDDSQLPKDRFSAERLKGVDSTLKIQPAKLEDSAVYLCASSLLRGGNSPLHFGNGTRLTVT.

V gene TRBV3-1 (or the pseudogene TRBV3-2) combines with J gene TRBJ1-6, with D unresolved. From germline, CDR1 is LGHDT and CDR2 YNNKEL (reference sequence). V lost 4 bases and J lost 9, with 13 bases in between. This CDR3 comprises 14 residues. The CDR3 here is CASSRGVVVSPLHF. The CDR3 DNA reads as TGTGCCAGCAGCCGAGGAGTAGTGGTTTCACCCCTCCACTTT.

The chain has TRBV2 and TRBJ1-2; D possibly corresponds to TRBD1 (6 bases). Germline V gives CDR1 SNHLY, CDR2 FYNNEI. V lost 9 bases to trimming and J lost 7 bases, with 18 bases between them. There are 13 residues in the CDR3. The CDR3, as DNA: TGTGCCAGAACTTTACAGGGTTTTTCTGGCTACACCTTC. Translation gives CARTLQGFSGYTF.